This T cell receptor (beta chain) was sequenced during a study of T-cell memory formation after mild COVID-19. TCRdb independently ran MiXCR on the 5' RACE reads; one entry per CDR3 protein. Of approximately 400,000 distinct CDR3 sequences in the sample, roughly 24% were seen once. Germline V gene lookup returns CDR1 SEHNR and CDR2 FQNEAQ (reference sequence). CDR3 length equals 16 residues. V gave up 1 base and J gave up 0 bases, with 12 bases separating them. Sample: PBMCs or a T cell subset sorted from them (not recorded which). The sequence was obtained from an adult woman who had mild COVID-19 (a few samples of this study predate the infection). Cell type and time point are not known. This chain uses TRBV7-9 with TRBJ1-2; D gene unclear. The CDR3 DNA reads TGTGCCAGCAGCTTAGGGCCGGGTTCACCTAACTATGGCTACACCTTC. Its translation is CASSLGPGSPNYGYTF.